A selection of T cell receptor beta chains follows, all from one sample in a study of T cell repertoires in cytomegalovirus infection. The antigens for these receptors are not known. TCRdb reprocessed the reads via MiXCR and lists one record per CDR3 protein. The sample consists of 570,000 or so distinct CDR3 sequences, almost 40% of them appearing once. The source was cultured PBMCs, collected from culture after CMV antigen stimulation. These receptor sequences come from a human donor in good health (CMV status not recorded). Some clones in this sample may be carry-over from other donors' samples. Each CDR3 is given with its conserved first and last residue. Fields, in order: CDR3 DNA, CDR3 protein, V gene, D gene, clone size, J gene. D genes are given only for firm matches. For some rows the clone size is stated as once, few or many, or as a class when expanded; others skip it.

cdr3_nt: TGTGCCAGCAGCCCCCGGAGGGGTAATGAGCAGTTCTTC; cdr3_aa: CASSPRRGNEQFF; v_call: TRBV7-2; d_call: NA; clone_size: many; j_call: TRBJ2-1
cdr3_nt: TGTGCCAGCAGTCCGGACAGGGGCAACGAGCAGTACTTC; cdr3_aa: CASSPDRGNEQYF; v_call: TRBV7-6; d_call: TRBD1; clone_size: NA; j_call: TRBJ2-7
cdr3_nt: TGTGCCAGCAGTGAGAAGACTACTAGCGCCCAAGAGACCCAGTACTTC; cdr3_aa: CASSEKTTSAQETQYF; v_call: TRBV6-6; d_call: TRBD2; clone_size: NA; j_call: TRBJ2-5
cdr3_nt: TGTGCCAGCAGCTTCGCTCTTGAGCAGTTCTTC; cdr3_aa: CASSFALEQFF; v_call: TRBV7-2; d_call: NA; clone_size: few; j_call: TRBJ2-1
cdr3_nt: TGTGCCAGTAGTAGGCTCGCTAGCGGGGGGGAAGAGACCCAGTACTTC; cdr3_aa: CASSRLASGGEETQYF; v_call: TRBV19; d_call: TRBD2; clone_size: NA; j_call: TRBJ2-5
cdr3_nt: TGTGCCAGCAGCCGCGGGACAGGGGTGAACACTGAAGCTTTCTTT; cdr3_aa: CASSRGTGVNTEAFF; v_call: TRBV7-9; d_call: TRBD1; clone_size: NA; j_call: TRBJ1-1
cdr3_nt: TGCGCCAGCAGCCAATCTTTGATCGTCAGCAATCAGCCCCAGCATTTT; cdr3_aa: CASSQSLIVSNQPQHF; v_call: TRBV4-3; d_call: NA; clone_size: few; j_call: TRBJ1-5
cdr3_nt: TGTGCCAGCAGGGGAGGGTGGGAGACCCAGTACTTC; cdr3_aa: CASRGGWETQYF; v_call: TRBV12-3/TRBV12-4; d_call: TRBD2; clone_size: few; j_call: TRBJ2-5
cdr3_nt: TGCAGTGCTAGAGATCTATCCGCCCAGCAGGCCCATGAAGCTTTCTTT; cdr3_aa: CSARDLSAQQAHEAFF; v_call: TRBV20-1; d_call: NA; clone_size: NA; j_call: TRBJ1-1
cdr3_nt: TGTGCCAGCAGTTACGCCGGCGGCTCGAACACCGGGGAGCTGTTTTTT; cdr3_aa: CASSYAGGSNTGELFF; v_call: TRBV6-2/TRBV6-3; d_call: NA; clone_size: NA; j_call: TRBJ2-2
cdr3_nt: TGTGCCAGCAGACGCTTGGGGGCAGATACGCAGTATTTT; cdr3_aa: CASRRLGADTQYF; v_call: TRBV5-6; d_call: NA; clone_size: few; j_call: TRBJ2-3
cdr3_nt: TGTGCCAGCACCCTGACTCACGTGGAGACCCAGTACTTC; cdr3_aa: CASTLTHVETQYF; v_call: TRBV7-9; d_call: NA; clone_size: few; j_call: TRBJ2-5
cdr3_nt: TGTGCCAGCAGTGAAGACAGGGTTGAAAAACTGTTTTTT; cdr3_aa: CASSEDRVEKLFF; v_call: TRBV6-1; d_call: NA; clone_size: NA; j_call: TRBJ1-4
cdr3_nt: TGTGCCAGCAGCCTGTATTACGGTCTCGGGGGAAACACCATATATTTT; cdr3_aa: CASSLYYGLGGNTIYF; v_call: TRBV7-2; d_call: NA; clone_size: few; j_call: TRBJ1-3
cdr3_nt: TGTGCCAGCAGCTTAGCGCCGACCGCCGCTGAAGCTTTCTTT; cdr3_aa: CASSLAPTAAEAFF; v_call: TRBV7-9; d_call: NA; clone_size: few; j_call: TRBJ1-1
cdr3_nt: TGTGCCAGCAGCTATCGGACAGGGGGGGATGAGCAGTTCTTC; cdr3_aa: CASSYRTGGDEQFF; v_call: TRBV7-9; d_call: TRBD1; clone_size: NA; j_call: TRBJ2-1
cdr3_nt: TGTGCCAGCTCACCTGGGGGGACGGGGAACTACGAGCAGTACTTC; cdr3_aa: CASSPGGTGNYEQYF; v_call: TRBV18; d_call: NA; clone_size: NA; j_call: TRBJ2-7
cdr3_nt: TGTGCCAGCAGCCCGAGGTTCCGACATGAGCAGTTCTTC; cdr3_aa: CASSPRFRHEQFF; v_call: TRBV11-2; d_call: NA; clone_size: once; j_call: TRBJ2-1
cdr3_nt: TGTGCCAGCTCACCCTCCGGGCTAGCGGGAGAGAATGAGCAGTTCTTC; cdr3_aa: CASSPSGLAGENEQFF; v_call: TRBV18; d_call: TRBD2; clone_size: few; j_call: TRBJ2-1
cdr3_nt: TGTGCCAGCACCCGACAGGGACGTTCCGGGGAGCTGTTTTTT; cdr3_aa: CASTRQGRSGELFF; v_call: TRBV2; d_call: TRBD1; clone_size: NA; j_call: TRBJ2-2
cdr3_nt: TGTGCCAGTAGATGGACAGGGAGAAACATTCAGTACTTC; cdr3_aa: CASRWTGRNIQYF; v_call: TRBV19; d_call: TRBD1; clone_size: NA; j_call: TRBJ2-4
cdr3_nt: TGTGCCAGCAGTTCAACCAGGGCCCGCAGGGACCACTCCTACAATGAGCAGTTCTTC; cdr3_aa: CASSSTRARRDHSYNEQFF; v_call: TRBV12-3/TRBV12-4; d_call: NA; clone_size: NA; j_call: TRBJ2-1
cdr3_nt: TGTGCCAGCAGCTTAGGTGGAGGGGGGAACACTGAAGCTTTCTTT; cdr3_aa: CASSLGGGGNTEAFF; v_call: TRBV7-9; d_call: NA; clone_size: few; j_call: TRBJ1-1
cdr3_nt: TGTGCCAGCAGCCGGTCGGGGGGGTCGGAAGGCTACACCTTC; cdr3_aa: CASSRSGGSEGYTF; v_call: TRBV7-9; d_call: NA; clone_size: few; j_call: TRBJ1-2
cdr3_nt: TGCAGTGCTAGAGACAGGGGGCCAGATACGCAGTATTTT; cdr3_aa: CSARDRGPDTQYF; v_call: TRBV20-1; d_call: TRBD1; clone_size: once; j_call: TRBJ2-3
cdr3_nt: TGTGCCAGCAGCCTTAGTGCCAGGGGAGCATGGAAGACTGAAGCTTTCTTT; cdr3_aa: CASSLSARGAWKTEAFF; v_call: TRBV6-1; d_call: NA; clone_size: few; j_call: TRBJ1-1
cdr3_nt: TGTGCCAGCAGCTTAGTAGCCGGCGGGGGGACCCAGTACTTC; cdr3_aa: CASSLVAGGGTQYF; v_call: TRBV7-2; d_call: TRBD2; clone_size: few; j_call: TRBJ2-5
cdr3_nt: TGTGCCATCAGTGAGTCCGGCCCCTTAGCGGGTGATCCCACCGGGGAGCTGTTTTTT; cdr3_aa: CAISESGPLAGDPTGELFF; v_call: TRBV10-3; d_call: TRBD2; clone_size: NA; j_call: TRBJ2-2
cdr3_nt: TGTGCCAGCAGTGAGCGGCTTTTTGGCACAGATACGCAGTATTTT; cdr3_aa: CASSERLFGTDTQYF; v_call: TRBV12-3/TRBV12-4; d_call: NA; clone_size: NA; j_call: TRBJ2-3
cdr3_nt: TGTGCTAGCCGAGCGGGGCCGACCTACAATGAGCAGTTCTTC; cdr3_aa: CASRAGPTYNEQFF; v_call: TRBV19; d_call: TRBD2; clone_size: NA; j_call: TRBJ2-1
cdr3_nt: TGTGCCACCCGCAAAACCGGGGGAATCGAGTTAGAGCAGTATTTT; cdr3_aa: CATRKTGGIELEQYF; v_call: TRBV7-8; d_call: NA; clone_size: many; j_call: TRBJ2-3
cdr3_nt: TGCGCCAGCAGCCAAAACCGGGACATATCCTACGAGCAGCACTTC; cdr3_aa: CASSQNRDISYEQHF; v_call: TRBV4-1; d_call: NA; clone_size: NA; j_call: TRBJ2-7
cdr3_nt: TGTGCCAGCAGCCCCTGGAAGGGACCTCGGGCCAAAAACATTCAGTACTTC; cdr3_aa: CASSPWKGPRAKNIQYF; v_call: TRBV6-2/TRBV6-3; d_call: NA; clone_size: few; j_call: TRBJ2-4
cdr3_nt: TGTGCCAGCAGCTTAGACTCTTACAGGGAGAACACTGAAGCTTTCTTT; cdr3_aa: CASSLDSYRENTEAFF; v_call: TRBV7-2; d_call: NA; clone_size: NA; j_call: TRBJ1-1
cdr3_nt: TGTGCCATCATGGCTGATTGGGGCTACACCTTC; cdr3_aa: CAIMADWGYTF; v_call: TRBV28; d_call: NA; clone_size: few; j_call: TRBJ1-2
cdr3_nt: TGTGCCAGCAGCACGGGGATTGGGGGAAATTATGGCTACACCTTC; cdr3_aa: CASSTGIGGNYGYTF; v_call: TRBV7-2; d_call: NA; clone_size: NA; j_call: TRBJ1-2
cdr3_nt: TGTGCCAGCGGTAGAAAACTAGCGGGGGTCCACTCCTACAATGAGCAGTTCTTC; cdr3_aa: CASGRKLAGVHSYNEQFF; v_call: TRBV7-2; d_call: TRBD2; clone_size: NA; j_call: TRBJ2-1
cdr3_nt: TGTGCCAGCAGTTTAGGCGGGGGGAAGGACGAGCAGTACTTC; cdr3_aa: CASSLGGGKDEQYF; v_call: TRBV12-3/TRBV12-4; d_call: TRBD2; clone_size: few; j_call: TRBJ2-7
cdr3_nt: TGTGCCAGCAGGTTACAGGTGTTGAACACTGAAGCTTTCTTT; cdr3_aa: CASRLQVLNTEAFF; v_call: TRBV2; d_call: NA; clone_size: NA; j_call: TRBJ1-1
cdr3_nt: TGTGCCAGTAGTATCCCCCGCAGTCCAGTTACGCAGTATTTT; cdr3_aa: CASSIPRSPVTQYF; v_call: TRBV19; d_call: NA; clone_size: NA; j_call: TRBJ2-3
cdr3_nt: TGTGCCAGCAGTGAGGCGGGACAGGGAGGTGATGAGCAGTTCTTC; cdr3_aa: CASSEAGQGGDEQFF; v_call: TRBV2; d_call: TRBD1; clone_size: few; j_call: TRBJ2-1
cdr3_nt: TGTGCCAGCAGCGTGGGCAGGGCGGACAATGAGCAGTTCTTC; cdr3_aa: CASSVGRADNEQFF; v_call: TRBV7-7; d_call: NA; clone_size: NA; j_call: TRBJ2-1
cdr3_nt: TGTGCCAGCAGTTTAGGGGCAGGGGGAAACAGCAATCAGCCCCAGCATTTT; cdr3_aa: CASSLGAGGNSNQPQHF; v_call: TRBV12-3/TRBV12-4; d_call: TRBD1; clone_size: NA; j_call: TRBJ1-5
cdr3_nt: TGTGCCAGCAGGGTCACAACTAATGAAAAACTGTTTTTT; cdr3_aa: CASRVTTNEKLFF; v_call: TRBV6-6; d_call: NA; clone_size: NA; j_call: TRBJ1-4
cdr3_nt: TGTGCCAGCAGCGTCCAGGGCCAATCTGGAAACACCATATATTTT; cdr3_aa: CASSVQGQSGNTIYF; v_call: TRBV9; d_call: NA; clone_size: NA; j_call: TRBJ1-3
cdr3_nt: TGTGCCAGCAGCTTAGGGGGACTGAGCAATCAGCCCCAGCATTTT; cdr3_aa: CASSLGGLSNQPQHF; v_call: TRBV7-2; d_call: NA; clone_size: many; j_call: TRBJ1-5
cdr3_nt: TGTGCCAGTAGTTCCCCCCCAGGGGGAGTGGGTTTTAACACTGAAGCTTTCTTT; cdr3_aa: CASSSPPGGVGFNTEAFF; v_call: TRBV19; d_call: TRBD1; clone_size: NA; j_call: TRBJ1-1
cdr3_nt: TGCGCCAGCACCCCGGGCGGGTACTCTAACACCATATATTTT; cdr3_aa: CASTPGGYSNTIYF; v_call: TRBV5-1; d_call: NA; clone_size: NA; j_call: TRBJ1-3
cdr3_nt: TGCGCCAGCAGCTCGGGGGGGCTCTATCATCGGGATGGAAACACCATATATTTT; cdr3_aa: CASSSGGLYHRDGNTIYF; v_call: TRBV5-1; d_call: NA; clone_size: NA; j_call: TRBJ1-3
cdr3_nt: TGTGCCAGCAGCGACTCAGGGGGCGCGGGCTACACCTTC; cdr3_aa: CASSDSGGAGYTF; v_call: TRBV7-9; d_call: TRBD1; clone_size: many; j_call: TRBJ1-2
cdr3_nt: TGTGCCAGCAGCTTAGCGGGGGCGCAAGCCTCCACTGAAGCTTTCTTT; cdr3_aa: CASSLAGAQASTEAFF; v_call: TRBV7-2; d_call: NA; clone_size: many; j_call: TRBJ1-1
cdr3_nt: TGCAGTGCTAGGGGGACTAGCGGGAGGATAGATACGCAGTATTTT; cdr3_aa: CSARGTSGRIDTQYF; v_call: TRBV20-1; d_call: TRBD2; clone_size: NA; j_call: TRBJ2-3
cdr3_nt: TGCGCCAGCAGCTCCCCTAGGGACAGAGAAAACACTGAAGCTTTCTTT; cdr3_aa: CASSSPRDRENTEAFF; v_call: TRBV5-1; d_call: TRBD1; clone_size: NA; j_call: TRBJ1-1
cdr3_nt: TGTGCCAGCAGACCCGACAGCCAGACCTACGAGCAGTACTTC; cdr3_aa: CASRPDSQTYEQYF; v_call: TRBV7-2; d_call: NA; clone_size: NA; j_call: TRBJ2-7
cdr3_nt: TGTGCCAGCAGCTTAGATGCAGGGCGCTACGAGCAGTACTTC; cdr3_aa: CASSLDAGRYEQYF; v_call: TRBV7-8; d_call: NA; clone_size: NA; j_call: TRBJ2-7
cdr3_nt: TGTGCCAGCAGCCACAGACTCGAGAACAATGAGCAGTTCTTC; cdr3_aa: CASSHRLENNEQFF; v_call: TRBV7-2; d_call: NA; clone_size: NA; j_call: TRBJ2-1
cdr3_nt: TGTGCCAGCAGCTTTCCGCCTAGCGGGGCCTCTGGGGGCGAGCAGTACTTC; cdr3_aa: CASSFPPSGASGGEQYF; v_call: TRBV7-2; d_call: TRBD2; clone_size: many; j_call: TRBJ2-7